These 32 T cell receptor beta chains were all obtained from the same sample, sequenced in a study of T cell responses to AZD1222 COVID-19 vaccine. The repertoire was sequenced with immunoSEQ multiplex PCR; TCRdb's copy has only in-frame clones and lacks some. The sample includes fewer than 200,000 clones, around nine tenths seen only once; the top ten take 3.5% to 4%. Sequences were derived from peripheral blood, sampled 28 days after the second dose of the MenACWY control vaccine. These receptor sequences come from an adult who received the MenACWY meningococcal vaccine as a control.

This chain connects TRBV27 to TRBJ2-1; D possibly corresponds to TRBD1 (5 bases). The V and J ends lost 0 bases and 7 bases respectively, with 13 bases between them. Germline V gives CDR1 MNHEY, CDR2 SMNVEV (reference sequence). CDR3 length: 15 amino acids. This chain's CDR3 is CASSLSRGPWNEQFF. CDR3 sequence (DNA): TGTGCCAGCAGTTTATCAAGGGGCCCGTGGAATGAGCAGTTCTTC.

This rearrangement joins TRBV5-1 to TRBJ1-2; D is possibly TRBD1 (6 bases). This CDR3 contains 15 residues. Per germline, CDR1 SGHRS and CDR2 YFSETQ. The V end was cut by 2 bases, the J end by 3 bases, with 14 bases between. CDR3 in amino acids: CASSFLQGSDYGYTF. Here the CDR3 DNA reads TGCGCCAGCAGCTTTTTACAGGGATCTGACTATGGCTACACCTTC.

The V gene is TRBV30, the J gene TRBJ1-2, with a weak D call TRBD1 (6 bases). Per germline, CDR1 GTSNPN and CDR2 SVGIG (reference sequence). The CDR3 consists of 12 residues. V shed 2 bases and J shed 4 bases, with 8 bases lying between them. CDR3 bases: TGTGCCTGGAGTCGGGACACCTATGGCTACACCTTC. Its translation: CAWSRDTYGYTF.

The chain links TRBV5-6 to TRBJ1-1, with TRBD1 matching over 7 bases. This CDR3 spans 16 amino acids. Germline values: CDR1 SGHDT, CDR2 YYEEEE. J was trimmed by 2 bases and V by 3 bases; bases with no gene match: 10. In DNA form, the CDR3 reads TGTGCCAGCAGCTCCCGGAGACAGGGCCTAAACACTGAAGCTTTCTTT. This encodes CASSSRRQGLNTEAFF.

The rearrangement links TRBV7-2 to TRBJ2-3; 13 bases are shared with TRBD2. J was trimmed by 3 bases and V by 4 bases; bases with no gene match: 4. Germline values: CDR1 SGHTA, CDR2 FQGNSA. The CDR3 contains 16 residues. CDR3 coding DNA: TGTGCCAGCAGCTGGACTAGCGGGAGTTGGACAGATACGCAGTATTTT. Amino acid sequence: CASSWTSGSWTDTQYF. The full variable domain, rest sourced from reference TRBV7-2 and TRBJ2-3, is GAGVSQSPSNKVTEKGKDVELRCDPISGHTALYWYRQSLGQGLEFLIYFQGNSAPDKSGLPSDRFSAERTGGSVSTLTIQRTQQEDSAVYLCASSWTSGSWTDTQYFGPGTRLTVL.

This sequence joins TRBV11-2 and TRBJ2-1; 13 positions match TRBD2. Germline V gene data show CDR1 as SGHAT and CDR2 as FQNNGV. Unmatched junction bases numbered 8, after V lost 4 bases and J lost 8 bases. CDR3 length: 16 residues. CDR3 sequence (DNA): TGTGCCAGCAGCTGGGGGACTAGCGGGACTTATGATGAGCAGTTCTTC. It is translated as CASSWGTSGTYDEQFF. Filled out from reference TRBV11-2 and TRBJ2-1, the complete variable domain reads EAGVAQSPRYKIIEKRQSVAFWCNPISGHATLYWYQQILGQGPKLLIQFQNNGVVDDSQLPKDRFSAERLKGVDSTLKIQPAKLEDSAVYLCASSWGTSGTYDEQFFGPGTRLTVL.

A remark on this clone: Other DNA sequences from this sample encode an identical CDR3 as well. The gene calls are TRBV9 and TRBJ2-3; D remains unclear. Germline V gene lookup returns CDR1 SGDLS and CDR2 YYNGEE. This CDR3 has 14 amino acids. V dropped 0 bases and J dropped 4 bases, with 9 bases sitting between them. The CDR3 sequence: CASSVGGSSDTQYF. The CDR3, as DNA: TGTGCCAGCAGCGTAGGCGGCTCCTCAGATACGCAGTATTTT.

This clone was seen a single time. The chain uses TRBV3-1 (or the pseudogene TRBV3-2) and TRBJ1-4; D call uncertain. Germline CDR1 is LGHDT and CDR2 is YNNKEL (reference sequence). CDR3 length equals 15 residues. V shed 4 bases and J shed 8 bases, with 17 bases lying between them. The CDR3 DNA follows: TGTGCCAGCAGCCCCCTCTGGGCAGGAGGCGAAAAACTGTTTTTT. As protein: CASSPLWAGGEKLFF.

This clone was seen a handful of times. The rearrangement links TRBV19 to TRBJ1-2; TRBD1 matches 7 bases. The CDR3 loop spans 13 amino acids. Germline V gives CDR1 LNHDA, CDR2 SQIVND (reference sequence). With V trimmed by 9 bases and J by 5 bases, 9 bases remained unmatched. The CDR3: CASQGGRRYGYTF. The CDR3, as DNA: TGTGCCAGCCAGGGGGGACGGAGGTATGGCTACACCTTC.

CDR3 DNA: TGTGCCAGCAGCTTAGCTCTAGGGGGAAATTCACCCCTCCACTTT. It codes for CASSLALGGNSPLHF. The chain combines TRBV7-9 with TRBJ1-6; TRBD1 might be the D (6 bases). Germline lookup yields CDR1 SEHNR and CDR2 FQNEAQ (reference sequence). The V end was cut by 0 bases, the J end by 7 bases, with 10 bases between. This CDR3 has 15 amino acids.

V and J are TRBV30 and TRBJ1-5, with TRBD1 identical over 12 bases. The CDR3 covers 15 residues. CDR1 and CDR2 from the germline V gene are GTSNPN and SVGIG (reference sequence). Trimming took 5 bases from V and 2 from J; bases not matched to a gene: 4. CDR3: CAWGTGGSGNQPQHF. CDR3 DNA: TGTGCCTGGGGGACAGGGGGCAGCGGCAATCAGCCCCAGCATTTT.

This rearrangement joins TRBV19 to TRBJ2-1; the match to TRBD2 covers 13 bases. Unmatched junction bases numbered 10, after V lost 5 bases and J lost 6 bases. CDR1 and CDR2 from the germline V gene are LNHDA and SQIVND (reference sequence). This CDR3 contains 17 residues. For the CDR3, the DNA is TGTGCCAGTAGTCAAGGACTAGCGGGAGTCTGGTCCAATGAGCAGTTCTTC. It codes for CASSQGLAGVWSNEQFF.

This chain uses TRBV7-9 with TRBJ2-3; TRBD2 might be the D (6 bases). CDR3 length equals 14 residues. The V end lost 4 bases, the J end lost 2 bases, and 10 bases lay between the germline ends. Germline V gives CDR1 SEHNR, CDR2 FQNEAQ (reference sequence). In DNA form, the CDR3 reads TGTGCCAGCAGCTCCGGGACTCACACAGATACGCAGTATTTT. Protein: CASSSGTHTDTQYF.

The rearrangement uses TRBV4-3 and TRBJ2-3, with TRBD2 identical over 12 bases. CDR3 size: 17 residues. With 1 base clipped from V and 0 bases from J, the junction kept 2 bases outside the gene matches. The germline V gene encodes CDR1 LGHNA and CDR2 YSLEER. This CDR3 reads CASSQGTSGISTDTQYF. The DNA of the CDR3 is TGCGCCAGCAGCCAAGGGACTAGCGGGATTAGCACAGATACGCAGTATTTT.

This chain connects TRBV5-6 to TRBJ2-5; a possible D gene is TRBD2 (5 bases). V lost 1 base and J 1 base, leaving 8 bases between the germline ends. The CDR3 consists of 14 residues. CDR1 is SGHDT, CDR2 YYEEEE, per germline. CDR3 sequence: CASSLRLLQETQYF. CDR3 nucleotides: TGTGCCAGCAGCTTGCGACTACTCCAAGAGACCCAGTACTTC.

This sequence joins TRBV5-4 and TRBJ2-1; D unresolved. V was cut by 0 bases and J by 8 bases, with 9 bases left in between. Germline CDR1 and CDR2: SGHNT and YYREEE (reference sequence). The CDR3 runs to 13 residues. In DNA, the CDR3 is TGTGCCAGCAGCTTGGACCCCAAGGATGAGCAGTTCTTC. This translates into CASSLDPKDEQFF.

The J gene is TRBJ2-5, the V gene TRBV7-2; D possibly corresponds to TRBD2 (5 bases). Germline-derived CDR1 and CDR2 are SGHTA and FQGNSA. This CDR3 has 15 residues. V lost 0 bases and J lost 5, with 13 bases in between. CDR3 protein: CASSLASAERETQYF. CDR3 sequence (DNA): TGTGCCAGCAGCTTAGCGTCTGCGGAGCGGGAGACCCAGTACTTC.

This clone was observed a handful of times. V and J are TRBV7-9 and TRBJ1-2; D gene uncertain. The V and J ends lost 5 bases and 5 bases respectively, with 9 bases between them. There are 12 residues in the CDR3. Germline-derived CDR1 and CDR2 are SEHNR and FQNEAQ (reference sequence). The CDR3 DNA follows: TGTGCCAGCAGCCTGCAGCTATATGGCTACACCTTC. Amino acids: CASSLQLYGYTF.

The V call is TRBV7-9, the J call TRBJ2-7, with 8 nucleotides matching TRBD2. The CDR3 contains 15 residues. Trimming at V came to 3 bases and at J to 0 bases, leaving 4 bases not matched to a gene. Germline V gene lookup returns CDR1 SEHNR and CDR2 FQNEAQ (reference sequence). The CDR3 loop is CASSFLGRDSYEQYF. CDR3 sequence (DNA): TGTGCCAGCAGCTTCCTCGGGAGGGACTCCTACGAGCAGTACTTC.

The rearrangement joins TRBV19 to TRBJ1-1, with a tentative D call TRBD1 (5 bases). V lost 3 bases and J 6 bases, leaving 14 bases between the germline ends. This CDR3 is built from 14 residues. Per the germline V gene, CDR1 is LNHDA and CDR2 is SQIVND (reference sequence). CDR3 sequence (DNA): TGTGCCAGTAGTATTGGGGGGATTAACGCTGAAGCTTTCTTT. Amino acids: CASSIGGINAEAFF.

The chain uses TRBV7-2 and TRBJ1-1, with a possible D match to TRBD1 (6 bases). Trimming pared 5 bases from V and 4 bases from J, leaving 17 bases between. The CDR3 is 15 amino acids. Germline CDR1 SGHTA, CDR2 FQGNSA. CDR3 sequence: CASSRLTGASTEAFF. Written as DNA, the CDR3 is TGTGCCAGCAGCCGCCTTACGGGGGCTTCCACTGAAGCTTTCTTT.

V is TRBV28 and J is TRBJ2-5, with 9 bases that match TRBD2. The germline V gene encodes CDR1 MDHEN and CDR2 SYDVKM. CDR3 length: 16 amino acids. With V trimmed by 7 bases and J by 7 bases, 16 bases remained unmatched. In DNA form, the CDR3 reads TGTGCCAGCAAGGAATCTGGTAGCGGGGGCCTCTGGACCCAGTACTTC. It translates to CASKESGSGGLWTQYF.

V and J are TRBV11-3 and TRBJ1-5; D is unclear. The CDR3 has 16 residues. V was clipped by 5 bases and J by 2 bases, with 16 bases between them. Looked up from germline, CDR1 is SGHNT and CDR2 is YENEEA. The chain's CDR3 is CASSLLVGRGNQPQHF. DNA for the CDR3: TGTGCCAGCAGCCTCCTTGTAGGGCGGGGCAATCAGCCCCAGCATTTT.

DNA for the CDR3: TGTGCCAGCAGACTGACAGGGGGCGCATCCCACGAGCAGTACTTC. This translates into CASRLTGGASHEQYF. This chain joins TRBV2 and TRBJ2-7; 10 bases are shared with TRBD1. Losses at the gene ends were 6 bases for V and 5 bases for J; bases not matched to a gene: 10. The germline V gene has CDR1 SNHLY and CDR2 FYNNEI. The CDR3 length is 15 residues.

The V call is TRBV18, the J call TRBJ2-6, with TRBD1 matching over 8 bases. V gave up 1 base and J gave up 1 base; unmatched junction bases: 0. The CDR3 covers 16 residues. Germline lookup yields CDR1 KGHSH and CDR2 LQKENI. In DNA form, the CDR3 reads TGTGCCAGCTCACCACGGACAGGGTCTGGGGCCAACGTCCTGACTTTC. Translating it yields CASSPRTGSGANVLTF.

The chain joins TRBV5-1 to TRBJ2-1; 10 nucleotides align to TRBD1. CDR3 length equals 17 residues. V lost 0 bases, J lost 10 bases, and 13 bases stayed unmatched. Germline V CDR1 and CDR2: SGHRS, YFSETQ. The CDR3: CASSLEALGQGPKEQFF. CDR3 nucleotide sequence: TGCGCCAGCAGCTTGGAAGCTTTGGGACAGGGGCCAAAAGAGCAGTTCTTC.

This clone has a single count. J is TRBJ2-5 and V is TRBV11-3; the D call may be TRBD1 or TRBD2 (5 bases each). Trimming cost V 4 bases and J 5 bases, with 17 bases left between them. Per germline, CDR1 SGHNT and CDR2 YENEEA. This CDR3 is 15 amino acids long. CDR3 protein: CASSSPLAWGETQYF. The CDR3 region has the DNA TGTGCCAGCAGCTCTCCGCTGGCATGGGGGGAGACCCAGTACTTC. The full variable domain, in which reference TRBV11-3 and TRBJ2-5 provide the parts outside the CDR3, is EAGVVQSPRYKIIEKKQPVAFWCNPISGHNTLYWYLQNLGQGPELLIRYENEEAVDDSQLPKDRFSAERLKGVDSTLKIQPAELGDSAVYLCASSSPLAWGETQYFGPGTRLLVL.

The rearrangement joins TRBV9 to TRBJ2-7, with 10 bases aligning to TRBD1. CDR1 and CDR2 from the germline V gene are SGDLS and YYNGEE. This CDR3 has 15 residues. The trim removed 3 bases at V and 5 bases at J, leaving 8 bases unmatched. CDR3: CASSAGTGDLDEQYF. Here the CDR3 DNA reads TGTGCCAGCAGCGCCGGGACAGGGGATTTGGACGAGCAGTACTTC.

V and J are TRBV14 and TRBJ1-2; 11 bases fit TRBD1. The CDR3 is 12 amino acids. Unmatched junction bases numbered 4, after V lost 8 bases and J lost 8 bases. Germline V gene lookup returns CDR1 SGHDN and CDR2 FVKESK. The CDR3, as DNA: TGTGCCAGCGGACAGGGGGCGTCCGGCTACACCTTC. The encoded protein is CASGQGASGYTF.

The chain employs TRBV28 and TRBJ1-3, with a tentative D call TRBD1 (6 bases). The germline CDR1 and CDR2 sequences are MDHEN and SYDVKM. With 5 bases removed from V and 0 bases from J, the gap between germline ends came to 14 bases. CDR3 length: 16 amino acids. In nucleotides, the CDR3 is TGTGCCAGCAGTCTAGGGACATCCGCCTCTGGAAACACCATATATTTT. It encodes CASSLGTSASGNTIYF.

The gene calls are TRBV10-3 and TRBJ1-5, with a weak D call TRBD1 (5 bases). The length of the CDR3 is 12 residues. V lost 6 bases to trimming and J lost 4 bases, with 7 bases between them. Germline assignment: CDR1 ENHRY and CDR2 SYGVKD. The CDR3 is CAISQGNQPQHF. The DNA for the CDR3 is TGTGCCATCAGCCAGGGAAATCAGCCCCAGCATTTT.

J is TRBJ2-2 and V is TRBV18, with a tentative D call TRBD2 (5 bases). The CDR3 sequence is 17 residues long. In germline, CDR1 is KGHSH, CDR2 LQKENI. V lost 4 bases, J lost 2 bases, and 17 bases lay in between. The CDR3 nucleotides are TGTGCCAGCTCACAAGGGATCGGAGGAAGAAACACCGGGGAGCTGTTTTTT. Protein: CASSQGIGGRNTGELFF. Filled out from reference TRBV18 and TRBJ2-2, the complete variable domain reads NAGVMQNPRHLVRRRGQEARLRCSPMKGHSHVYWYRQLPEEGLKFMVYLQKENIIDESGMPKERFSAEFPKEGPSILRIQQVVRGDSAAYFCASSQGIGGRNTGELFFGEGSRLTVL.